This T cell receptor (beta chain) was sequenced for a study of shared clonotypes between healthy human individuals. Study at large: CD4 naive cells filled three plates per donor, CD4 memory three, CD8 naive two and CD8 memory one. Findings and caveats of the study: Generally, naive subsets (rather than memory subsets) showed larger estimated richness.

Per germline, CDR1 SGHTA and CDR2 FQGTGA. Between the trimmed V and J ends, which lost 2 bases and 1 base, there was a span of 4 bases. The CDR3 is 13 residues long. Naive CD8 isolation took CD45RO-negative cells positively selected for CCR7 and excluded terminally differentiated effector memory CD45RA+ cells. Concerning this clone: What it binds is unknown. The sample contains more than one DNA sequence encoding this CDR3.

Sequencing was at deep level. Using immunoSEQ multiplex PCR, the repertoire was profiled, and TCRdb retains in-frame clones only, with some absent. Seen here are around 2,100,000 clones, approximately 94% observed once, and the top ten hold 0.95% to 1.5%. This receptor was taken from a man aged 18-30 years in good health. This sequence joins TRBV7-3 and TRBJ2-3; D not resolved. Sequences were obtained from naive CD8+ T cells sorted from blood. The CDR3 sequence: CASSLLGTDTQYF. CDR3 DNA sequence: TGTGCCAGCAGCTTATTGGGCACAGATACGCAGTATTTT.